Sequencing of this T cell receptor beta chain was carried out in a study of CD8 T cells in ankylosing spondylitis. Quantitative barcoded 5'-RACE was used to prepare TCR beta libraries. TCRdb reprocessed the 5' RACE reads via MiXCR and lists one record per CDR3 protein. The sample yields fewer than 200,000 distinct CDR3 sequences, around 17% seen once. The CDR3 consists of 15 residues. Germline V gives CDR1 MDHEN, CDR2 SYDVKM. The V gene end was trimmed by 3 bases and the J gene end by 4 bases; junction bases not matched to a gene: 5. This receptor was obtained from a male donor with ankylosing spondylitis or in good health (not recorded which). Material for sequencing was blood, either unsorted or a sorted T cell fraction (not recorded which). The gene calls are TRBV28 and TRBJ2-1; TRBD1 matches at 8 bases. The CDR3 DNA reads as TGTGCCAGCAGTTTGCTGGACAGGGTATACAATGAGCAGTTCTTC. Translated: CASSLLDRVYNEQFF.